The 17 T cell receptor beta chains below were found in one sample sequenced in a study of Tregs in tolerant kidney transplant recipients. The protocol was immunoSEQ multiplex PCR, while the TCRdb copy is restricted to in-frame clones and leaves out a portion. The sample yields about 94,000 clones, over 85% seen once. This specimen consisted of CD4+ T cells from blood, obtained before the transplant. The receptors shown here come from a human donor who received a combined kidney and bone marrow transplant.

The chain is built from TRBV7-2 and TRBJ1-2; 7 bases agree with TRBD1. Germline CDR1 reads SGHTA; CDR2 reads FQGNSA. This CDR3 spans 14 amino acids. V was pared by 3 bases and J by 9 bases, with 10 bases of the junction left unmatched. The DNA for the CDR3 is TGTGCCAGCAGCTTGCGACAGGGAGAAGGGAGCTACACCTTC. This translates into CASSLRQGEGSYTF.

The gene calls are TRBV5-1 and TRBJ2-5, with D perhaps TRBD2 (5 bases). The J call may be mistaken, given a closer DNA end match to TRBJ2-7. Germline V CDR1 and CDR2: SGHRS, YFSETQ. This CDR3 has 12 amino acids. CDR3 amino acids: CASKRESYEQYF. CDR3 coding DNA: TGCGCCAGCAAAAGGGAGTCCTACGAGCAGTACTTC.

For this clone: The same CDR3 can be traced to other DNA sequences in this sample. The chain joins TRBV28 to TRBJ1-6; D is undetermined. The CDR3 sequence is 13 residues long. From germline, CDR1 is MDHEN and CDR2 SYDVKM. V was pared by 7 bases and J by 7 bases, with 11 bases between. CDR3 DNA sequence: TGTGCCAGCACCACGGTAGCAAATTCACCCCTCCACTTT. It translates to CASTTVANSPLHF.

The gene calls are TRBV10-2 and TRBJ1-1; 7 bases are shared with TRBD1. With V trimmed by 2 bases and J by 10 bases, 1 base remained unmatched. The germline gives CDR1 WSHSY, CDR2 SAAADI. The CDR3 spans 11 residues. The CDR3 DNA reads as TGCGCCAGCAGTGAGCAGGGGGGAGCTTTCTTT. As protein: CASSEQGGAFF.

This chain uses TRBV27 with TRBJ1-2; no clear D gene. Germline CDR1 reads MNHEY; CDR2 reads SMNVEV (reference sequence). V shed 8 bases and J shed 7 bases, with 14 bases lying between them. This CDR3 spans 12 amino acids. The CDR3 nucleotides read TGTGCCAGCCGTGGGAGGGTAGGTGGCTACACCTTC. Translating it yields CASRGRVGGYTF.

The CDR3 is CASDAGRGYEQYF. Written as DNA, the CDR3 is TGTGCCAGCGACGCGGGACGCGGCTACGAGCAGTACTTC. The rearrangement uses TRBV25-1 and TRBJ2-7; perhaps TRBD2 as D (6 bases). Trimming removed 8 bases at V and 3 bases at J, with 14 bases between. Per the germline V gene, CDR1 is MGHDK and CDR2 is SYGVNS. This CDR3 is built from 13 residues.

The table lists this clone with a count of one. The V call is TRBV11-1, the J call TRBJ2-1; TRBD2 matches 14 bases. V lost 5 bases and J lost 15; bases outside the gene matches: 15. Germline-derived CDR1 and CDR2 are SGHAT and FQDESV (reference sequence). The CDR3 is 16 residues long. CDR3 residues: CASSQRWGTSGSLGFF. For the CDR3, the DNA is TGTGCCAGCAGCCAGAGGTGGGGGACTAGCGGGAGTTTGGGGTTCTTC. The full variable domain, with the rest looked up from reference TRBV11-1 and TRBJ2-1, is EAEVAQSPRYKITEKSQAVAFWCDPISGHATLYWYRQILGQGPELLVQFQDESVVDDSQLPKDRFSAERLKGVDSTLKIQPAELGDSAMYLCASSQRWGTSGSLGFFGPGTRLTVL.

The rearrangement links TRBV18 to TRBJ2-1; perhaps TRBD1 as D (5 bases). Germline loops: CDR1 KGHSH, CDR2 LQKENI. V lost 4 bases to trimming and J lost 4 bases, with 11 bases between them. The CDR3 is 14 amino acids. Here the CDR3 reads CASSLSDSYNEQFF. The CDR3 DNA follows: TGTGCCAGCTCACTGAGTGACAGTTACAATGAGCAGTTCTTC.

V is TRBV11-3 and J is TRBJ2-1; D unclear. V shed 5 bases and J shed 8 bases, with 19 bases lying between them. This CDR3 spans 15 amino acids. The germline V gene has CDR1 SGHNT and CDR2 YENEEA. The CDR3 protein is CASSPFRGLWDEQFF. Here the CDR3 DNA reads TGTGCCAGCAGCCCCTTCCGCGGTCTATGGGATGAGCAGTTCTTC.

A note on this clone: At one boundary the junction diverges from the germline segment, which might be a read error. Other nucleotide sequences in the sample specify the same CDR3. The CDR3 is CASSLARGSYNSPLHF. The CDR3 DNA follows: TGTGCCAGCAGTTTAGCAAGGGGTTCCTATAATTCCCCCCTCCACTTT. The chain joins TRBV27 to TRBJ1-6; D possibly corresponds to TRBD1 (5 bases). The CDR3 runs to 16 residues. From germline, CDR1 is MNHEY and CDR2 SMNVEV (reference sequence).

V and J are TRBV7-8 and TRBJ2-3; perhaps TRBD1 as D (6 bases). Germline V CDR1 and CDR2: SGHVS, FQNEAQ. The CDR3 runs 17 residues. Trimming removed 1 base from V and 6 bases from J, with 20 bases in between. The CDR3 spells CASSLGLGAGESDTQYF. The CDR3 DNA sequence: TGTGCCAGCAGCTTAGGCCTAGGGGCAGGGGAATCCGATACGCAGTATTTT.

This clone was recorded only once. This sequence joins TRBV7-3 and TRBJ2-5; 8 bases fit TRBD2. The V gene's germline CDR1 is SGHTA and CDR2 FQGTGA. V lost 2 bases, J lost 0 bases, and 5 bases stayed unmatched. The CDR3 runs 16 residues. This chain's CDR3 is CASSLGVAGNQETQYF. The CDR3 nucleotides read TGTGCCAGCAGCTTAGGTGTAGCGGGGAACCAAGAGACCCAGTACTTC.

The V call is TRBV5-5, the J call TRBJ1-2; no clear D gene. This CDR3 spans 14 amino acids. V was trimmed by 3 bases and J by 4 bases, leaving 13 bases between them. Looked up from germline, CDR1 is SGHKS and CDR2 is YYEKEE (reference sequence). CDR3 protein: CASSYLGGIYGYTF. As DNA, the CDR3 is TGTGCCAGCAGCTACCTTGGAGGCATCTATGGCTACACCTTC.

With regard to this clone: Other DNA sequences of this sample code for an identical CDR3. The chain joins TRBV11-2 to TRBJ2-7; a possible D gene is TRBD2 (6 bases). V lost 0 bases and J lost 0, with 9 bases in between. The germline gives CDR1 SGHAT, CDR2 FQNNGV. The CDR3 is 15 residues long. The CDR3 sequence: CASSLDLGLSYEQYF. The DNA of the CDR3 is TGTGCCAGCAGCTTAGACCTGGGACTCTCCTACGAGCAGTACTTC.

J is TRBJ2-7 and V is TRBV6-5, with 11 nucleotides matching TRBD1. V lost 6 bases and J lost 6; bases outside the gene matches: 7. Germline CDR1 MNHEY, CDR2 SVGAGI. This CDR3 region has 14 residues. In nucleotides, the CDR3 is TGTGCCAGCAGATCCGGACAGGGGGCGGGCGAGCAGTACTTC. Translating it yields CASRSGQGAGEQYF.

V usage is TRBV7-2 and J usage is TRBJ2-7; 9 nucleotides line up with TRBD1. The CDR3 contains 18 residues. CDR1 and CDR2 (germline): SGHTA, FQGNSA. V shed 5 bases and J 7 bases; nucleotides not matched to a gene: 21. CDR3 sequence reads: CASSLTSPGTGSSREQYF. The CDR3 DNA reads as TGTGCCAGCAGCCTAACGAGCCCCGGGACAGGGTCCTCTAGGGAGCAGTACTTC.

In this sample, this clone turned up a few times. The V call is TRBV7-9, the J call TRBJ1-2; D unresolved. Trimming stripped 5 bases from V and 5 bases from J, with 9 bases between. Germline lookup yields CDR1 SEHNR and CDR2 FQNEAQ (reference sequence). The CDR3 sequence is 12 residues long. The CDR3 sequence: CASSVERYGYTF. The CDR3 bases are TGTGCCAGCAGCGTGGAGAGGTATGGCTACACCTTC.